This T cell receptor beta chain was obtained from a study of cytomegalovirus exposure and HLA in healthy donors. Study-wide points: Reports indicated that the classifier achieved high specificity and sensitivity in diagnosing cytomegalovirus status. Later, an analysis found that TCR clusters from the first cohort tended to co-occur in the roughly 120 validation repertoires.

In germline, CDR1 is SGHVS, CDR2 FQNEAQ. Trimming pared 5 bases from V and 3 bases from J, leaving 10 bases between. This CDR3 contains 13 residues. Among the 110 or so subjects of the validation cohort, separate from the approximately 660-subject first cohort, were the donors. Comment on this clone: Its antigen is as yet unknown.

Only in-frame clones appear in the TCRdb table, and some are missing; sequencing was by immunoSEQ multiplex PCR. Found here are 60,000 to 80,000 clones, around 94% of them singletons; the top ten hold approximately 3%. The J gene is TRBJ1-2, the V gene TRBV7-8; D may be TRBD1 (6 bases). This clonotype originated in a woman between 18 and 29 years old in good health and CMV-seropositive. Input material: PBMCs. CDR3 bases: TGTGCCAGCAGCCTGAGACAGGACTATGGCTACACCTTC. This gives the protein CASSLRQDYGYTF.